These T cell receptor beta chains were read from a single sample in a study of CD8 T cells in Susac syndrome. TCRdb processed the immunoSEQ multiplex PCR reads anew with MiXCR; each CDR3 protein has one entry. The sample lists over 100,000 distinct CDR3 sequences; roughly 95% were seen once. Sample: CD4+ T cells from PBMCs. The receptors were sampled from a human donor in good health. Each CDR3 is given with its conserved first and last residue. D genes are given only for firm matches. Not every row has a clone size; where given, it reads once, few, many or a size class.

J gene: TRBJ2-5
D gene: TRBD2
CDR3 length: 16
V gene: TRBV7-9
clone size: -
CDR3 DNA: TGTGCCAGCAGCTTAATGGCGGGGGTGATACAAGAGACCCAGTACTTC
CDR3 protein: CASSLMAGVIQETQYF

J gene: TRBJ2-7
D gene: TRBD2
CDR3 length: 14
V gene: TRBV19
clone size: -
CDR3 DNA: TGTGCCAGTAGTGTTAGCGGGGGGTCCTACGAGCAGTACTTC
CDR3 protein: CASSVSGGSYEQYF

J gene: TRBJ1-5
D gene: TRBD1
CDR3 length: 16
V gene: TRBV3-1
clone size: -
CDR3 DNA: TGTGCCAGCAGCCCTACGGACAGGGGTGGCAATCAGCCCCAGCATTTT
CDR3 protein: CASSPTDRGGNQPQHF

J gene: TRBJ2-2
D gene: -
CDR3 length: 16
V gene: TRBV25-1
clone size: -
CDR3 DNA: TGTGCCAGCAGTGAATTGGGCGGGATGAACACCGGGGAGCTGTTTTTT
CDR3 protein: CASSELGGMNTGELFF

J gene: TRBJ2-7
D gene: TRBD2
CDR3 length: 14
V gene: TRBV29-1
clone size: -
CDR3 DNA: TGCAGCGTTGTGGGGAGGGAGAGCTCCTACGAGCAGTACTTC
CDR3 protein: CSVVGRESSYEQYF

J gene: TRBJ2-5
D gene: -
CDR3 length: 13
V gene: TRBV7-3
clone size: -
CDR3 DNA: TGTGCCAGCAGCTCGGGTGGGAGGGAGACCCAGTACTTC
CDR3 protein: CASSSGGRETQYF

J gene: TRBJ2-7
D gene: TRBD2
CDR3 length: 14
V gene: TRBV7-2
clone size: -
CDR3 DNA: TGTGCCAGCAGGATGCTAGCGGGAGTGAACGAGCAGTACTTC
CDR3 protein: CASRMLAGVNEQYF

J gene: TRBJ2-5
D gene: TRBD1
CDR3 length: 14
V gene: TRBV7-9
clone size: -
CDR3 DNA: TGTGCCAGCAGCTCACAGGGGAACCAAGAGACCCAGTACTTC
CDR3 protein: CASSSQGNQETQYF

J gene: TRBJ2-7
D gene: -
CDR3 length: 15
V gene: TRBV4-1
clone size: -
CDR3 DNA: TGCGCCAGCAGCCACCCGGTGAAGGCAACTTACGAGCAGTACTTC
CDR3 protein: CASSHPVKATYEQYF

J gene: TRBJ2-7
D gene: -
CDR3 length: 12
V gene: TRBV5-1
clone size: -
CDR3 DNA: TGCGCCAGCAGCTTCGAAGGTACGGAGCAGTACTTC
CDR3 protein: CASSFEGTEQYF

J gene: TRBJ2-5
D gene: -
CDR3 length: 15
V gene: TRBV7-9
clone size: -
CDR3 DNA: TGTGCCAGCAGTCGGACTAACGGGTACCAAGAGACCCAGTACTTC
CDR3 protein: CASSRTNGYQETQYF

J gene: TRBJ2-7
D gene: -
CDR3 length: 15
V gene: TRBV29-1
clone size: -
CDR3 DNA: TGCAGCGCCACCCGAGGTAGGGACCGCGCCTACGAGCAGTACTTC
CDR3 protein: CSATRGRDRAYEQYF

J gene: TRBJ2-3
D gene: -
CDR3 length: 15
V gene: TRBV6-5
clone size: -
CDR3 DNA: TGTGCCAGCAGCCGCGCCCGGAGTAGCACAGATACGCAGTATTTT
CDR3 protein: CASSRARSSTDTQYF

J gene: TRBJ2-7
D gene: -
CDR3 length: 14
V gene: TRBV20-1
clone size: -
CDR3 DNA: TGCAGTGCTAGCGAACGGGGGCACTCCTACGAGCAGTACTTC
CDR3 protein: CSASERGHSYEQYF

J gene: TRBJ2-6
D gene: TRBD2
CDR3 length: 19
V gene: TRBV5-1
clone size: -
CDR3 DNA: TGCGCCAGCAGCTTGCTAGCGGGAGGGCCCAGCTCTGGGGCCAACGTCCTGACTTTC
CDR3 protein: CASSLLAGGPSSGANVLTF

J gene: TRBJ1-1
D gene: -
CDR3 length: 12
V gene: TRBV2
clone size: once
CDR3 DNA: TGTGCCAGCGGCAAGCGGGTCGCTGAAGCTTTCTTT
CDR3 protein: CASGKRVAEAFF

J gene: TRBJ2-5
D gene: TRBD2
CDR3 length: 15
V gene: TRBV15
clone size: -
CDR3 DNA: TGTGCCACCAGCAGAGACGGTAGTAGCGGGGAGACCCAGTACTTC
CDR3 protein: CATSRDGSSGETQYF

J gene: TRBJ2-2
D gene: -
CDR3 length: 16
V gene: TRBV18
clone size: -
CDR3 DNA: TGTGCCAGCTCACCCGGGACATTCGACGCCAACGGGGAGCTGTTTTTT
CDR3 protein: CASSPGTFDANGELFF

J gene: TRBJ2-7
D gene: TRBD2
CDR3 length: 15
V gene: TRBV7-8
clone size: once
CDR3 DNA: TGTGCCAGCAGCCCACTAGCGGGGAGCCCCAACGAGCAGTACTTC
CDR3 protein: CASSPLAGSPNEQYF

J gene: TRBJ2-7
D gene: -
CDR3 length: 16
V gene: TRBV6-2/TRBV6-3
clone size: once
CDR3 DNA: TGTGCCAGCAGTTACTGGACCGGGGAAAGGCCCTACGAGCAGTACTTC
CDR3 protein: CASSYWTGERPYEQYF

J gene: TRBJ1-5
D gene: -
CDR3 length: 14
V gene: TRBV18
clone size: -
CDR3 DNA: TGTGCCAGCTCATCAACGCTGGTCAATCAGCCCCAGCATTTT
CDR3 protein: CASSSTLVNQPQHF

J gene: TRBJ1-6
D gene: TRBD1
CDR3 length: 16
V gene: TRBV3-1
clone size: -
CDR3 DNA: TGTGCCAGCAGCCAAGCGACGACAGGGCGGAATTCACCCCTCCACTTT
CDR3 protein: CASSQATTGRNSPLHF

J gene: TRBJ2-7
D gene: -
CDR3 length: 13
V gene: TRBV3-1
clone size: -
CDR3 DNA: TGTGCCAGCAGCCGCCGACAGGCCTACGAGCAGTACTTC
CDR3 protein: CASSRRQAYEQYF

J gene: TRBJ2-2
D gene: TRBD2
CDR3 length: 15
V gene: TRBV30
clone size: -
CDR3 DNA: TGTGCCTGGCAACTAGCGGGGGGGCGCACCGGGGAGCTGTTTTTT
CDR3 protein: CAWQLAGGRTGELFF

J gene: TRBJ2-7
D gene: TRBD1
CDR3 length: 12
V gene: TRBV29-1
clone size: -
CDR3 DNA: TGCAGCGCTAGGACAGGGGGCGGCGAGCAGTACTTC
CDR3 protein: CSARTGGGEQYF

J gene: TRBJ1-1
D gene: -
CDR3 length: 15
V gene: TRBV27
clone size: -
CDR3 DNA: TGTGCCAGCAGTTTATCGAGACAGATGAACACTGAAGCTTTCTTT
CDR3 protein: CASSLSRQMNTEAFF

J gene: TRBJ2-5
D gene: TRBD1
CDR3 length: 14
V gene: TRBV10-3
clone size: -
CDR3 DNA: TGTGCCATCGCTGGAGGGACAGGGGAAGAGACCCAGTACTTC
CDR3 protein: CAIAGGTGEETQYF

J gene: TRBJ2-3
D gene: TRBD2
CDR3 length: 17
V gene: TRBV15
clone size: -
CDR3 DNA: TGTGCCACCAGCAGAGTACTAGCGGGAGGGCCGAAGGATACGCAGTATTTT
CDR3 protein: CATSRVLAGGPKDTQYF